This T cell receptor (beta chain) was sequenced during a study of T cells expressing NK-cell markers. Germline lookup yields CDR1 ENHRY and CDR2 SYGVKD. CDR3 size: 16 residues. The authors generated TCR beta cDNA through 5'RACE template switching with UMIs. TCRdb re-called the 5' RACE reads; every CDR3 protein appears as one record, without DNA. This sample contains 550,000 to 600,000 distinct CDR3 sequences. Input material: blood T cells: a sorted CD56 or NKG2C T cell subset, CD4+ or CD8+ T cells, or bulk PBMC T cells (not recorded which). This clonotype was obtained from a man between 18 and 35 years old in good health. The chain carries TRBV10-3 and TRBJ2-1; the D call of TRBD2 rests on TCRdb alone, since no DNA is present to check it. This chain's CDR3 is CAISESRRLAGNEQFF.